A single sample is the source of the 27 T cell receptor beta chains below, sequenced in a study of T cells in Graves' hyperthyroidism and ophthalmopathy. TCR beta CDR3 sequences were amplified from RNA transcripts. The TCR CDR3 was amplified in a first-round RT-PCR using the HTBI primer set. Each CDR3 protein gets one entry after TCRdb re-called the multiplex PCR reads with MiXCR. The table records about 640,000 distinct CDR3 sequences, less than 25% of them present only once. Sequenced input: blood. These receptors were obtained from a man between 25 and 39 years old with Graves' ophthalmopathy.

This clonotype appeared a few times. The V call is TRBV7-2, the J call TRBJ1-6; D is unresolved. From germline, CDR1 is SGHTA and CDR2 FQGNSA. With 1 base removed from V and 9 bases from J, the gap between germline ends came to 10 bases. This CDR3 has 14 amino acids. In DNA, the CDR3 is TGTGCCAGCAGCTTAGGCTGGGGAGGTTCACCCCTCCACTTT. It translates to CASSLGWGGSPLHF.

This clonotype came up a few times. The CDR3 DNA is TGCAGTGCTAAACCATGGGACAGGGTGGGGTACGAGCAGTACTTC. It codes for CSAKPWDRVGYEQYF. The chain has TRBV20-1 and TRBJ2-7, with 9 bases identical to TRBD1. The CDR3 spans 15 residues. Losses at the gene ends were 4 bases for V and 4 bases for J; bases not matched to a gene: 11. CDR1 and CDR2 (germline): DFQATT, SNEGSKA (reference sequence).

Here the CDR3 DNA reads TGTGCCAGCAGTTTACAAGCGGGAGGGCCTTTGGGCGAGCAGTACTTC. This encodes CASSLQAGGPLGEQYF. The chain carries TRBV28 and TRBJ2-7; 10 bases fit TRBD2. The germline V gene has CDR1 MDHEN and CDR2 SYDVKM. The CDR3 runs 16 residues. V trimming: 2 bases; J trimming: 6 bases; junction bases outside the gene matches: 10.

This clonotype has a count of ten or more. J is TRBJ1-2 and V is TRBV19, with D maybe TRBD1 (5 bases). CDR3 size: 12 residues. V lost 5 bases, J lost 2 bases, and 6 bases lay in between. The germline gives CDR1 LNHDA, CDR2 SQIVND (reference sequence). CDR3 sequence: CASSPGNYGYTF. In DNA form, the CDR3 reads TGTGCCAGTAGTCCAGGGAACTATGGCTACACCTTC.

The chain carries TRBV28 and TRBJ2-7; 9 positions agree with TRBD1. Looked up from germline, CDR1 is MDHEN and CDR2 is SYDVKM. Trimming removed 2 bases from V and 2 bases from J; junction bases left unmatched: 7. This CDR3 is built from 16 residues. The CDR3 nucleotides read TGTGCCAGCAGTTTACCCGGGACAGGGATACCCTACGAGCAGTACTTC. Amino acid sequence: CASSLPGTGIPYEQYF.

This clonotype has only a few counts. V is TRBV2 and J is TRBJ1-5; D uncertain. Germline V CDR1 and CDR2: SNHLY, FYNNEI. This CDR3 has 14 residues. V was shortened by 5 bases and J by 5 bases, with 13 bases between the two germline ends. CDR3 sequence (DNA): TGTGCCAGCAGTATTGCGGCGGTGGATCAGCCCCAGCATTTT. Its translation is CASSIAAVDQPQHF. Complete variable domain (other parts from reference TRBV2 and TRBJ1-5): EPEVTQTPSHQVTQMGQEVILRCVPISNHLYFYWYRQILGQKVEFLVSFYNNEISEKSEIFDDQFSVERPDGSNFTLKIRSTKLEDSAMYFCASSIAAVDQPQHFGDGTRLSIL.

Only a few counts were recorded for this clonotype. The chain couples TRBV27 to TRBJ2-1, with TRBD1 matching over 7 bases. The CDR3 is 12 amino acids. Germline assignment: CDR1 MNHEY and CDR2 SMNVEV (reference sequence). With 3 bases clipped from V and 8 bases from J, the junction kept 1 base outside the gene matches. The CDR3 DNA reads as TGTGCCAGCAGTTTCACAGGGGATGAGCAGTTCTTC. As protein: CASSFTGDEQFF.

The V gene is TRBV19, the J gene TRBJ2-7; possibly TRBD1 for D (6 bases). This CDR3 has 15 amino acids. Germline CDR1 is LNHDA and CDR2 is SQIVND (reference sequence). Trimming removed 5 bases from V and 4 bases from J, with 18 bases in between. The CDR3 loop is CASSPRDKTGYEQYF. In nucleotides, the CDR3 is TGTGCCAGTAGTCCCCGTGACAAGACAGGTTACGAGCAGTACTTC.

This clonotype appeared many times. This rearrangement joins TRBV3-1 to TRBJ2-7; 7 nucleotides line up with TRBD1. The CDR3 sequence is 14 residues long. Germline V gene sequence: CDR1 LGHDT, CDR2 YNNKEL (reference sequence). V dropped 6 bases and J dropped 1; count of bases not matched to a gene: 6. The CDR3 sequence is CASRRQGESYEQYF. Here the CDR3 DNA reads TGTGCCAGCAGACGACAGGGCGAATCCTACGAGCAGTACTTC.

The CDR3 nucleotides are TGCAGCGTTTCTTGGGAGACCCAGTACTTC. Its protein product is CSVSWETQYF. The rearrangement joins TRBV29-1 to TRBJ2-5; D remains ambiguous. This CDR3 is built from 10 residues. The V end was cut by 5 bases, the J end by 5 bases, with 6 bases between. Germline values: CDR1 SQVTM, CDR2 ANQGSEA.

This clonotype was picked up one time. The junction differs from germline at one of its ends, possibly a read error. The chain combines TRBV5-5 with TRBJ2-7, with no clear D. The germline V gene has CDR1 SGHKS and CDR2 YYEKEE (reference sequence). This CDR3 contains 12 residues. CDR3: CASSLHSYGQYF. The DNA for the CDR3 is TGTGCCAGCAGCTTGCACTCCTACGGGCAGTACTTC. The full variable domain, in which reference TRBV5-5 and TRBJ2-7 provide the parts outside the CDR3, is DAGVTQSPTHLIKTRGQQVTLRCSPISGHKSVSWYQQVLGQGPQFIFQYYEKEERGRGNFPDRFSARQFPNYSSELNVNALLLGDSALYLCASSLHSYGQYFGPGTRLTVT.

This chain connects TRBV12-3 or TRBV12-4 to TRBJ2-5; a weak D match, TRBD2 (6 bases). The CDR3 has 14 amino acids. Trimming removed 2 bases from V and 4 bases from J, with 11 bases in between. CDR3 in amino acids: CASSLSQEGETQYF. CDR3 DNA: TGTGCCAGCAGTTTATCTCAGGAGGGAGAGACCCAGTACTTC.

This clonotype was found a few times. This chain connects TRBV27 to TRBJ2-7; 7 bases match TRBD2. This CDR3 has 15 amino acids. Looked up from germline, CDR1 is MNHEY and CDR2 is SMNVEV (reference sequence). Germline trimming cut 8 bases from V and 7 bases from J; bases unmatched to any gene: 17. CDR3 sequence reads: CASSIPGGPLGEQYF. The CDR3 DNA is TGTGCCAGCTCTATCCCGGGGGGACCCCTGGGGGAGCAGTACTTC.

The sample holds a few counts of this clonotype. The chain links TRBV7-9 to TRBJ2-2; D is possibly TRBD1 (5 bases). Per germline, CDR1 SEHNR and CDR2 FQNEAQ (reference sequence). The CDR3 spans 16 residues. Trimming removed 1 base at V and 2 bases at J, with 11 bases between. CDR3 coding DNA: TGTGCCAGCAGCTTAGGCTCAGGGTTTAACACCGGGGAGCTGTTTTTT. Its protein product is CASSLGSGFNTGELFF. Full variable domain (outside the CDR3, taken from reference TRBV7-9 and TRBJ2-2): DTGVSQNPRHKITKRGQNVTFRCDPISEHNRLYWYRQTLGQGPEFLTYFQNEAQLEKSRLLSDRFSAERPKGSFSTLEIQRTEQGDSAMYLCASSLGSGFNTGELFFGEGSRLTVL.

The rearrangement links TRBV20-1 to TRBJ1-5; tentatively, D is TRBD1 (6 bases). The germline gives CDR1 DFQATT, CDR2 SNEGSKA (reference sequence). This CDR3 comprises 14 residues. V was cut by 0 bases and J by 4 bases, with 10 bases left in between. CDR3: CSAREGHSNQPQHF. The CDR3 DNA reads TGCAGTGCTAGAGAGGGACACAGTAATCAGCCCCAGCATTTT.

Ten or more counts support this clonotype. The chain uses TRBV11-2 and TRBJ1-1, with D hard to call. Per the germline V gene, CDR1 is SGHAT and CDR2 is FQNNGV. This CDR3 region has 11 residues. V gave up 5 bases and J gave up 3 bases, with 4 bases separating them. In DNA form, the CDR3 reads TGTGCCAGCAGCGTATACACTGAAGCTTTCTTT. It encodes CASSVYTEAFF.

The chain recombines TRBV20-1 with TRBJ2-7, with TRBD1 matching 10 bases. V was clipped by 6 bases and J by 3 bases; unmatched bases: 5. The CDR3 length is 13 residues. Germline CDR1 reads DFQATT; CDR2 reads SNEGSKA (reference sequence). The CDR3 sequence: CSAEGQGNYEQYF. The CDR3 nucleotides read TGCAGTGCCGAGGGACAGGGGAACTACGAGCAGTACTTC.

The chain uses TRBV12-3 or TRBV12-4 and TRBJ1-5; D might be TRBD1 (5 bases). Trimming left V 5 bases short and J 9 bases short, with 14 bases between. CDR3 length: 13 amino acids. The CDR3 sequence: CASSLGSGGPQHF. The CDR3 DNA is TGTGCCAGCAGTCTGGGATCCGGGGGGCCCCAGCATTTT.

V and J are TRBV13 and TRBJ1-5; tentatively, D is TRBD1 (5 bases). V lost 5 bases, J lost 4 bases, and 12 bases lay in between. Looked up from germline, CDR1 is PRHDT and CDR2 is FYEKMQ (reference sequence). This CDR3 has 14 residues. The CDR3 nucleotides are TGTGCCAGCAGCCAGGGATGGGGGAATCAGCCCCAGCATTTT. This translates into CASSQGWGNQPQHF.

This clonotype was picked up many times. This rearrangement joins TRBV28 to TRBJ2-2; 7 bases match TRBD2. After removal of 8 bases from V and 2 bases from J, the junction contained 8 bases not matched to a gene. There are 15 residues in the CDR3. Per the germline V gene, CDR1 is MDHEN and CDR2 is SYDVKM. CDR3 region: CASCTGGGNTGELFF. The CDR3 coding sequence is TGTGCCAGCTGCACCGGCGGGGGAAACACCGGGGAGCTGTTTTTT.

This clonotype was observed at least ten times. The chain uses TRBV28 and TRBJ2-5; 7 bases match TRBD2. This CDR3 has 15 amino acids. V dropped 5 bases and J dropped 5; count of bases not matched to a gene: 11. Germline V gene data show CDR1 as MDHEN and CDR2 as SYDVKM. CDR3 amino acids: CASSQVEGGSETQYF. The CDR3 nucleotides are TGTGCCAGCAGTCAGGTCGAGGGAGGGTCGGAGACCCAGTACTTC.

V is TRBV7-3 and J is TRBJ2-3; 9 positions agree with TRBD2. Germline V gene lookup returns CDR1 SGHTA and CDR2 FQGTGA. This CDR3 is 16 amino acids long. V trimming: 4 bases; J trimming: 3 bases; junction bases outside the gene matches: 8. CDR3 nucleotide sequence: TGTGCCAGCAGCTCTGGGATTAGCGGGAGTACAGATACGCAGTATTTT. This encodes CASSSGISGSTDTQYF.

CDR3 DNA sequence: TGTGCCACCGGGCGAGGAGGCCACCCCGGGGAGCTGTTTTTT. Amino acids: CATGRGGHPGELFF. The J gene is TRBJ2-2, the V gene TRBV6-1; D possibly corresponds to TRBD2 (5 bases). CDR1 and CDR2 (germline): MNHNS, SASEGT. The V end lost 10 bases, the J end lost 6 bases, and 18 bases lay between the germline ends. This CDR3 has 14 residues.

This clonotype came up many times. The chain carries TRBV28 and TRBJ1-2; D is unclear. The germline V gene has CDR1 MDHEN and CDR2 SYDVKM. V shed 1 base and J shed 5 bases, with 14 bases lying between them. The CDR3 runs 15 residues. CDR3 bases: TGTGCCAGCAGTTTATCCCGTCGAGAGCGATATGGCTACACCTTC. It codes for CASSLSRRERYGYTF.

This clonotype showed up just a few times. The chain has TRBV12-3 or TRBV12-4 and TRBJ1-3; 8 positions match TRBD1. The CDR3 totals 15 residues. V shed 7 bases, J shed 3 bases, and the junction held 8 bases outside the gene matches. The CDR3 DNA reads as TGTGCCAGCACCTCACCAGGGGGCGGTGGAAACACCATATATTTT. It is translated as CASTSPGGGGNTIYF.

This clonotype came up a few times. The chain couples TRBV19 to TRBJ1-1; unclear D gene. This CDR3 contains 14 residues. V was pared by 5 bases and J by 2 bases, with 12 bases between. Germline lookup yields CDR1 LNHDA and CDR2 SQIVND (reference sequence). The CDR3 DNA is TGTGCCAGTAGTTATGGGGAATTCAACACTGAAGCTTTCTTT. Encoded protein: CASSYGEFNTEAFF.

This clonotype was counted between two and nine times. The chain carries TRBV7-8 and TRBJ1-1; TRBD1 might be the D (5 bases). CDR3 length: 15 amino acids. V lost 5 bases, J lost 3 bases, and 16 bases lay in between. Germline V lookup: CDR1 SGHVS, CDR2 FQNEAQ. The CDR3 nucleotides are TGTGCCAGCAGCCCTGGGAGGGGCAACCACACTGAAGCTTTCTTT. Protein sequence: CASSPGRGNHTEAFF.